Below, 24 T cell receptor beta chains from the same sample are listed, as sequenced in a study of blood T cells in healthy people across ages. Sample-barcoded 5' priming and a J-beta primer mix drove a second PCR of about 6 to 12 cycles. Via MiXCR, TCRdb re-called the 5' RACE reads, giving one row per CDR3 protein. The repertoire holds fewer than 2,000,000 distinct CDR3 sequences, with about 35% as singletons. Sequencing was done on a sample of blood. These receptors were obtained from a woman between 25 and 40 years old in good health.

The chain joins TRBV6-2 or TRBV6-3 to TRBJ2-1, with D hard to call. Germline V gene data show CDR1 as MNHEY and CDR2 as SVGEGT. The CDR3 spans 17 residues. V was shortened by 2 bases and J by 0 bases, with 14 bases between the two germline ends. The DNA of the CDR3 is TGTGCCAGCAGTTACAGTTCGCCGATGGACTCCTACAATGAGCAGTTCTTC. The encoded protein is CASSYSSPMDSYNEQFF.

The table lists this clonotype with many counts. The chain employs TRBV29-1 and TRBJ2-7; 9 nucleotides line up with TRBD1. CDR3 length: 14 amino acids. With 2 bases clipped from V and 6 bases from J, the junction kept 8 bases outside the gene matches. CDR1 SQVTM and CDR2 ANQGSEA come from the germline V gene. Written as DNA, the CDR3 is TGCAGCGTTGAATGGGGACAGGGCCGGGGCGAGCAGTACTTC. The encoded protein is CSVEWGQGRGEQYF.

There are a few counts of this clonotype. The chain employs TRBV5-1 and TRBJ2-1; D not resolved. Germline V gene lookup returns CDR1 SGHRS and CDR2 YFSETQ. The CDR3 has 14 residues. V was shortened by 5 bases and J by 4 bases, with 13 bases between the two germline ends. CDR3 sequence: CASRVSEAYNEQFF. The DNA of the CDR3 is TGCGCCAGCAGAGTCTCGGAAGCATACAATGAGCAGTTCTTC.

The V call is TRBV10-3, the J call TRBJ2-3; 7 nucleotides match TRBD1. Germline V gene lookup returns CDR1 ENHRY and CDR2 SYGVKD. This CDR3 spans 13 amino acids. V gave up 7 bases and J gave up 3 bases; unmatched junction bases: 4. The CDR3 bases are TGTGCCATCATGAGGGGGCCGACAGATACGCAGTATTTT. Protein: CAIMRGPTDTQYF.

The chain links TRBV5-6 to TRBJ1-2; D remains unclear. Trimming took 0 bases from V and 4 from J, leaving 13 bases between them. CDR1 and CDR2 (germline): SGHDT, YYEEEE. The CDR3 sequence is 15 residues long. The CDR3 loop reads CASSLAGRNGYGYTF. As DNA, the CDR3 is TGTGCCAGCAGCTTGGCCGGGCGGAATGGCTATGGCTACACCTTC.

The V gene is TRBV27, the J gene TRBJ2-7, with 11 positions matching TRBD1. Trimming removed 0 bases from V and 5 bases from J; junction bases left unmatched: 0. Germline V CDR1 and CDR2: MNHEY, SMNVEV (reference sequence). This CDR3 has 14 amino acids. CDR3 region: CASSLSDRGHEQYF. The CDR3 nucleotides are TGTGCCAGCAGTTTATCGGACAGGGGGCACGAGCAGTACTTC.

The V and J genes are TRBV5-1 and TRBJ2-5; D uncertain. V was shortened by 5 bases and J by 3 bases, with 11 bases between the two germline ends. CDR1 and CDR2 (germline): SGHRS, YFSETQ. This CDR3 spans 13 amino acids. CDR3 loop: CASRFSGEETQYF. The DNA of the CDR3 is TGCGCCAGCAGATTCTCAGGTGAAGAGACCCAGTACTTC.

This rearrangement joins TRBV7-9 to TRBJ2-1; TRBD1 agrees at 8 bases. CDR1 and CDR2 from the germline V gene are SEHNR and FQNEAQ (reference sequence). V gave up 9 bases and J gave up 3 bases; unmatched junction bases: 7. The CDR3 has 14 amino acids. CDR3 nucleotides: TGTGCCAGTACCTCGACAGGGGACTACAATGAGCAGTTCTTC. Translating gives CASTSTGDYNEQFF.

In DNA, the CDR3 is TGTGCCAGCAGCGTGGGGACTCTACACGATGAGCAGTACTTC. Its protein is CASSVGTLHDEQYF. The gene calls are TRBV9 and TRBJ2-5, with D possibly TRBD2 on 6 matching bases. Trimming took 2 bases from V and 11 from J, leaving 19 bases between them. Germline-derived CDR1 and CDR2 are SGDLS and YYNGEE. This CDR3 has 14 residues. The complete variable domain, with remaining parts taken from reference TRBV9 and TRBJ2-5, reads DSGVTQTPKHLITATGQRVTLRCSPRSGDLSVYWYQQSLDQGLQFLIQYYNGEERAKGNILERFSAQQFPDLHSELNLSSLELGDSALYFCASSVGTLHDEQYFGPGTRLLVL.

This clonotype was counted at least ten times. CDR3 DNA sequence: TGTGCCAGCACGACAGGGGAAAGGGGGCCCCACTCCTACAATGAGCAGTTCTTC. Its protein product is CASTTGERGPHSYNEQFF. V and J are TRBV7-9 and TRBJ2-1; 8 nucleotides match TRBD1. Trimming cost V 7 bases and J 0 bases; bases outside gene matches: 14. CDR3 length equals 18 residues. Germline CDR1 is SEHNR and CDR2 is FQNEAQ (reference sequence).

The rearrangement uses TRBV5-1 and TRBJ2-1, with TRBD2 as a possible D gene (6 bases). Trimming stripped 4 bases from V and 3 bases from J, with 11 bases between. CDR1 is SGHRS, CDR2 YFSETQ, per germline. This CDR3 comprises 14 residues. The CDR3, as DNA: TGCGCCAGCAGCCTCCGGGACTTCTACAATGAGCAGTTCTTC. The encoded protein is CASSLRDFYNEQFF.

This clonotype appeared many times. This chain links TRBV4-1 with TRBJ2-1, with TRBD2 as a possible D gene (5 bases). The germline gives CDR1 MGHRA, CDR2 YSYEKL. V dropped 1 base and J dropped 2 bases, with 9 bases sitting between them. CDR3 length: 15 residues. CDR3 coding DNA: TGCGCCAGCAGCCAAGGTAGCGTCCCCTACAATGAGCAGTTCTTC. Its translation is CASSQGSVPYNEQFF.

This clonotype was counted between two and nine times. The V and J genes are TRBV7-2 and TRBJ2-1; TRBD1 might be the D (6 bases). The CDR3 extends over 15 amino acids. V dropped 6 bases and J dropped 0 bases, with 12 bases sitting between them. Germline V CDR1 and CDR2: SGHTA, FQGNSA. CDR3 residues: CASSKRGSSYNEQFF. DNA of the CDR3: TGTGCCAGCAGTAAAAGGGGGAGCTCCTACAATGAGCAGTTCTTC.

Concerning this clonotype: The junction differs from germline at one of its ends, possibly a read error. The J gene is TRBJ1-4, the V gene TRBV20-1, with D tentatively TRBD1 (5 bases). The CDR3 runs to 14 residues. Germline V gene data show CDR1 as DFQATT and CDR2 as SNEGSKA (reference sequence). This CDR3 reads CGARPRGDYEKLFF. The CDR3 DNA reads TGCGGTGCTAGACCGAGAGGGGACTATGAAAAACTGTTTTTT.

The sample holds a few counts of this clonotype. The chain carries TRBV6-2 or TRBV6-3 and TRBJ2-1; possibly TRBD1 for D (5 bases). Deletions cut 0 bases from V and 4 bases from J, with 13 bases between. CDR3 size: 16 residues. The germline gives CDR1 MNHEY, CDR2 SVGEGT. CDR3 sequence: CASSYSGPRGYNEQFF. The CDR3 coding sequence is TGTGCCAGCAGTTACTCCGGGCCTAGGGGTTACAATGAGCAGTTCTTC.

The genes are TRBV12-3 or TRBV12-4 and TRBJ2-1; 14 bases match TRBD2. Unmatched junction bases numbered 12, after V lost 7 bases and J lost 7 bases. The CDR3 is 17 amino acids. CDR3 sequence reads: CASTATSGRARTNEQFF. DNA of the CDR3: TGTGCCAGCACCGCGACTAGCGGGAGGGCCAGGACTAATGAGCAGTTCTTC.

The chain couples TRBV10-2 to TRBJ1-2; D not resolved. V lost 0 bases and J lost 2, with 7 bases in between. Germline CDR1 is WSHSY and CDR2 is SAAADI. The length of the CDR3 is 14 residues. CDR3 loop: CASSESGGNYGYTF. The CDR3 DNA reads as TGCGCCAGCAGTGAGTCTGGCGGGAACTATGGCTACACCTTC.

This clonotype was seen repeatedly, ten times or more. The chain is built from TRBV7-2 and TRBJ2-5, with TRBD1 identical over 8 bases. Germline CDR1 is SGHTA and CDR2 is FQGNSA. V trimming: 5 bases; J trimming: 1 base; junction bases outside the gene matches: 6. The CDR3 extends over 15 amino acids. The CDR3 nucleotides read TGTGCCAGCAGCCCCTACGGACAGGGCCAAGAGACCCAGTACTTC. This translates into CASSPYGQGQETQYF. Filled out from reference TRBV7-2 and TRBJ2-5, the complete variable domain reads GAGVSQSPSNKVTEKGKDVELRCDPISGHTALYWYRQSLGQGLEFLIYFQGNSAPDKSGLPSDRFSAERTGGSVSTLTIQRTQQEDSAVYLCASSPYGQGQETQYFGPGTRLLVL.

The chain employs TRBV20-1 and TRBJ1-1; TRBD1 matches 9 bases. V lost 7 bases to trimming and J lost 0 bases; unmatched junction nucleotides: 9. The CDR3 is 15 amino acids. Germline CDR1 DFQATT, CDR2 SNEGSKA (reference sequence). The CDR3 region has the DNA TGCAGTGTCATAGGGGACAGGGCTTTGAACACTGAAGCTTTCTTT. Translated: CSVIGDRALNTEAFF.

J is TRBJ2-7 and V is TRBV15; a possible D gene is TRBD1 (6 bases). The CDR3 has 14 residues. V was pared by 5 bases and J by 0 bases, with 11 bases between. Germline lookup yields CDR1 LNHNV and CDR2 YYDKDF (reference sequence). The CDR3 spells CATSAARGSYEQYF. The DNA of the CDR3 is TGTGCCACCAGCGCGGCCAGGGGCTCCTACGAGCAGTACTTC.

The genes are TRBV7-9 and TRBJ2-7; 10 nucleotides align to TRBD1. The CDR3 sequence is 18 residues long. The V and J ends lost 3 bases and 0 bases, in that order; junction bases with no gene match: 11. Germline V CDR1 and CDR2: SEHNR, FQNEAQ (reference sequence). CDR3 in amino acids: CASSLPGTGVGHSYEQYF. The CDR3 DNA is TGTGCCAGCAGCTTGCCCGGGACAGGGGTCGGCCACTCCTACGAGCAGTACTTC.

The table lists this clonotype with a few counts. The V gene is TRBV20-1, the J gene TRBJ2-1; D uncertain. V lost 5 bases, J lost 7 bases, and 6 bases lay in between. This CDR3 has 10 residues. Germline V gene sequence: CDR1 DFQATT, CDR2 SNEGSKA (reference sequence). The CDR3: CSAPLNEQFF. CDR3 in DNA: TGCAGTGCTCCTCTAAATGAGCAGTTCTTC.

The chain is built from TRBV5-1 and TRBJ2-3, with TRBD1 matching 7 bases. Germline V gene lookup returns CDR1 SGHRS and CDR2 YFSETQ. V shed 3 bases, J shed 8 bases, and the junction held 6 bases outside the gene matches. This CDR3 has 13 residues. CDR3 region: CASSSGTVGTQYF. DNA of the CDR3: TGCGCCAGCAGCTCGGGGACAGTTGGTACGCAGTATTTT.

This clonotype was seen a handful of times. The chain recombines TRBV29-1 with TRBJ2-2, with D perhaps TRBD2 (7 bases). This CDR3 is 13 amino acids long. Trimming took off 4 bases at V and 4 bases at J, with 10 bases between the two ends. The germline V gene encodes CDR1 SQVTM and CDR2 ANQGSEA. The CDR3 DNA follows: TGCAGCGTTGTAGGGGGGGGCACCGGGGAGCTGTTTTTT. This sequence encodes CSVVGGGTGELFF.